This TCR beta chain was sequenced during a study of lymphopenia after photon versus proton radiotherapy. The assay was immunoSEQ multiplex PCR, and TCRdb's table has in-frame clones only and misses some. This table holds about 58,000 clones, about 88% found once. The CDR3 sequence is 14 residues long. Per germline, CDR1 SGHDT and CDR2 YYEEEE. V was clipped by 4 bases and J by 1 base, with 10 bases between them. The receptor comes from a man aged 55 to 69 with pancreatic cancer. The chain uses TRBV5-6 and TRBJ2-3; D gene ambiguous. The sample consisted of peripheral blood, taken from a patient treated with proton-based radiotherapy. CDR3: CASSPQDRTDTQYF. The CDR3 DNA follows: TGTGCCAGCAGCCCGCAGGATCGCACAGATACGCAGTATTTT.